These 10 T cell receptor beta chains were sequenced from one sample in a study of blood T cells in healthy people across ages. Using a J-beta primer mix together with a sample-barcoded 5' primer, a second PCR was run for roughly 7 to 11 cycles. TCRdb re-called the 5' RACE reads through MiXCR, storing one row per CDR3 protein. The sample holds some 1.4 million distinct CDR3 sequences, around 42% seen once. The sample consisted of blood. The receptors here all came from a woman in her late teens or twenties in good health.

In this sample, this clonotype turned up a few times. The chain links TRBV28 to TRBJ2-4, with D unclear. CDR1 MDHEN and CDR2 SYDVKM come from the germline V gene. This CDR3 is 16 amino acids long. V lost 6 bases, J lost 0 bases, and 15 bases lay in between. As DNA, the CDR3 is TGTGCCAGCAGCCGGACCTCCGGCCTAGCCAAAAACATTCAGTACTTC. It translates to CASSRTSGLAKNIQYF.

This clonotype was seen more than once but under ten times. The CDR3 region is CASSLADDRVSSGANVLTF. CDR3 nucleotide sequence: TGTGCCAGCAGCTTGGCCGATGACAGGGTGAGCTCTGGGGCCAACGTCCTGACTTTC. The rearrangement links TRBV5-5 to TRBJ2-6; TRBD1 matches 7 bases. Trimming took 0 bases from V and 0 from J; bases not matched to a gene: 9. CDR1 and CDR2 from the germline V gene are SGHKS and YYEKEE (reference sequence). CDR3 length: 19 amino acids. Looking up the rest from reference TRBV5-5 and TRBJ2-6 gives the full variable domain: DAGVTQSPTHLIKTRGQQVTLRCSPISGHKSVSWYQQVLGQGPQFIFQYYEKEERGRGNFPDRFSARQFPNYSSELNVNALLLGDSALYLCASSLADDRVSSGANVLTFGAGSRLTVL.

A few counts support this clonotype. V and J are TRBV7-3 and TRBJ1-1; D is uncertain. V was trimmed by 0 bases and J by 3 bases, leaving 11 bases between them. The CDR3 runs to 15 residues. The V gene's germline CDR1 is SGHTA and CDR2 FQGTGA. The CDR3 bases are TGTGCCAGCAGCTTAACGGCTGCAGGAGACACTGAAGCTTTCTTT. This sequence encodes CASSLTAAGDTEAFF.

This clonotype has ten or more counts. This chain joins TRBV12-3 or TRBV12-4 and TRBJ1-5, with D possibly TRBD1 on 6 matching bases. This CDR3 spans 15 amino acids. V gave up 1 base and J gave up 9 bases, with 16 bases separating them. Here the CDR3 reads CASSLVGAGRGPQHF. CDR3 DNA: TGTGCCAGCAGTTTAGTGGGGGCTGGACGCGGGCCCCAGCATTTT.

The chain uses TRBV6-5 and TRBJ1-2; D not resolved. The CDR3 extends over 11 amino acids. V was shortened by 6 bases and J by 8 bases, with 10 bases between the two germline ends. Per the germline V gene, CDR1 is MNHEY and CDR2 is SVGAGI. The CDR3 spells CASRTIGGYTF. The CDR3 nucleotides read TGTGCCAGCAGGACAATCGGGGGCTACACCTTC.

The chain combines TRBV2 with TRBJ2-1; no clear D. TRBJ2-7 explains the end of the DNA better; the J call may be wrong. Germline V gene lookup returns CDR1 SNHLY and CDR2 FYNNEI. The CDR3 totals 16 residues. The chain's CDR3 is CATLVLGTQLGNEQYF. The CDR3 bases are TGTGCCACCCTAGTCCTCGGAACCCAGTTGGGGAATGAGCAGTACTTC.

The table lists this clonotype with a few counts. The J gene is TRBJ2-1, the V gene TRBV14, with a weak D call TRBD2 (6 bases). CDR3 length equals 15 residues. CDR1 and CDR2 from the germline V gene are SGHDN and FVKESK. The V end lost 3 bases, the J end lost 6 bases, and 15 bases lay between the germline ends. CDR3: CASSQLTGTVNEQFF. CDR3 in DNA: TGTGCCAGCAGCCAGCTGACCGGGACTGTCAATGAGCAGTTCTTC.

This clonotype has only a few counts. The V and J genes are TRBV27 and TRBJ1-2; D is ambiguous. CDR3 size: 13 residues. CDR1 is MNHEY and CDR2 is SMNVEV in the germline V gene (reference sequence). V lost 3 bases, J lost 4 bases, and 9 bases lay in between. CDR3 in DNA: TGTGCCAGCAGTTTCACGGGCTCCTATGGCTACACCTTC. Its protein is CASSFTGSYGYTF.

This clonotype occurred a few times. The gene calls are TRBV28 and TRBJ1-5, with a possible D match to TRBD1 (5 bases). V was clipped by 5 bases and J by 4 bases, with 12 bases between them. The germline CDR1 and CDR2 sequences are MDHEN and SYDVKM. The CDR3 is made up of 14 amino acids. The CDR3 bases are TGTGCCAGCAGTGGCGCAGGGCAAAATCAGCCCCAGCATTTT. Translating it yields CASSGAGQNQPQHF.

This sequence joins TRBV20-1 and TRBJ2-3, with D possibly matching TRBD1 (6 bases). V was shortened by 4 bases and J by 7 bases, with 21 bases between the two germline ends. Germline CDR1 DFQATT, CDR2 SNEGSKA (reference sequence). The length of the CDR3 is 15 residues. The CDR3 DNA sequence: TGCAGTGCTACTACCGGGACAACCCCTGGAAATACGCAGTATTTT. Encoded protein: CSATTGTTPGNTQYF.